This T cell receptor beta chain came from a study of T cell changes during pregnancy in multiple sclerosis. Clones were read by immunoSEQ multiplex PCR, and TCRdb kept only the in-frame ones, dropping some. The sample carries around 56,000 clones, 75% to 95% recorded once. The CDR3 contains 14 residues. Trimming took 3 bases from V and 1 from J; bases not matched to a gene: 3. Germline CDR1 and CDR2: SGHRS and YFSETQ. V and J are TRBV5-1 and TRBJ2-7; 8 bases align to TRBD1. The receptor comes from a female donor in good health, enrolled as a control in a pregnancy study. This specimen consisted of peripheral blood, obtained in the first trimester of pregnancy. CDR3 in amino acids: CASSWDRTSYEQYF. DNA for the CDR3: TGCGCCAGCAGCTGGGACAGGACTTCCTACGAGCAGTACTTC.